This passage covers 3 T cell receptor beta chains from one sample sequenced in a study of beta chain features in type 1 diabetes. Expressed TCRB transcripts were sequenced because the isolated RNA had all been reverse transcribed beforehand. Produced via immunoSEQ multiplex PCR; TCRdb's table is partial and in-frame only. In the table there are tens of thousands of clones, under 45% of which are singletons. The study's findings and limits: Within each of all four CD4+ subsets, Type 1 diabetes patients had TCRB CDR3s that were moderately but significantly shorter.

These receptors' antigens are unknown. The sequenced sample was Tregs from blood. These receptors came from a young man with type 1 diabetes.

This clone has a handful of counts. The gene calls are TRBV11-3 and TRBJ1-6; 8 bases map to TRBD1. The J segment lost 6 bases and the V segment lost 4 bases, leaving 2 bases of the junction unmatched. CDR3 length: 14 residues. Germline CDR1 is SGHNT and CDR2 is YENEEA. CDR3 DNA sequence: TGTGCCAGCAGCTCTGGACAGGGTAATTCACCCCTCCACTTT. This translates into CASSSGQGNSPLHF.

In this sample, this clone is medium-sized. CDR3 sequence: CASSTTRDTIYF. In DNA, the CDR3 is TGTGCCAGTAGTACGACCCGGGACACCATATATTTT. The chain couples TRBV19 to TRBJ1-3, with unresolved D. Germline V lookup: CDR1 LNHDA, CDR2 SQIVND (reference sequence). This CDR3 region has 12 residues. The V and J ends lost 4 bases and 8 bases respectively, with 9 bases between them.

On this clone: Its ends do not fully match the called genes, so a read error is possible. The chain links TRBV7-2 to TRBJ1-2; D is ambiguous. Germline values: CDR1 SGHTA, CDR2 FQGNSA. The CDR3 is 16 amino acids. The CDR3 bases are TGTGCCAGCGGCTTAGGCCTTAGTAGTTTCGACTATGGCTACACCTTC. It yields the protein CASGLGLSSFDYGYTF.